In its sample, the clone carrying this T cell receptor beta chain was seen many times. Antigen specificity is unknown. This sample stems from a study of breast tumors, draining lymph nodes, adjacent tissues. TCRdb fed the multiplex PCR reads into MiXCR, producing one record per CDR3 protein. The table records under 350,000 distinct CDR3 sequences, more than 30% of them present only once. Samples came from axillary lymph nodes draining the breast cancer. Unmatched junction bases numbered 3, after V lost 5 bases and J lost 3 bases. The CDR3 is made up of 14 amino acids. Germline values: CDR1 SGHTA, CDR2 FQGNSA. Broader study findings: Tumor and nontumor repertoires were significantly more similar in luminal-like than in basal-like breast cancer.

V usage is TRBV7-2 and J usage is TRBJ2-7, with 11 bases lining up with TRBD2. The sequencing input was axillary lymph node tissue. The sequence derives from a female donor with breast cancer. Some clones in this sample may be carry-over from other donors' samples. CDR3 in amino acids: CASSMGLAVYEQYF. The CDR3 bases are TGTGCCAGCAGCATGGGACTAGCGGTCTACGAGCAGTACTTC.